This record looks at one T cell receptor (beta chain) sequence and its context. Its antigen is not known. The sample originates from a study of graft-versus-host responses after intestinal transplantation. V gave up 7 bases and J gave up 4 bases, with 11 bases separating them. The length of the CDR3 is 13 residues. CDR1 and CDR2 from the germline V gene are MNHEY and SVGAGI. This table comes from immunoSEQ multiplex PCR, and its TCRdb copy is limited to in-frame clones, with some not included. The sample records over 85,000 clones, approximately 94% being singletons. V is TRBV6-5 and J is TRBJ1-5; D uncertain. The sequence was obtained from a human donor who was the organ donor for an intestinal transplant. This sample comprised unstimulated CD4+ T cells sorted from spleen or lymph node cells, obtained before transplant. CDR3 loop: CASNTLWNQPQHF. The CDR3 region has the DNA TGTGCCAGCAATACCCTGTGGAATCAGCCCCAGCATTTT.